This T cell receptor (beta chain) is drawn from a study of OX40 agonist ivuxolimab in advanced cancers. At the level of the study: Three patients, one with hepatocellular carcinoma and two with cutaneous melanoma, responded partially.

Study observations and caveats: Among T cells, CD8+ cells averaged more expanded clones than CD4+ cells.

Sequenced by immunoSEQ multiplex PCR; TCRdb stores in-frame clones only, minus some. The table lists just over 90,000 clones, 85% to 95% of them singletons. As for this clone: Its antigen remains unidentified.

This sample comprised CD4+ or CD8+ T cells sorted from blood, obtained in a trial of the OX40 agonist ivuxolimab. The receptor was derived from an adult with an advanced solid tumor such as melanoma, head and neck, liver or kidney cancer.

The CDR3 DNA reads as TGTGCCAGCAGTTTTCGGGGAAGCAATCAGCCCCAGCATTTT. Residues: CASSFRGSNQPQHF. The chain joins TRBV27 to TRBJ1-5, with D uncertain. The V and J ends lost 3 bases and 1 base respectively, with 7 bases between them. The germline V gene encodes CDR1 MNHEY and CDR2 SMNVEV (reference sequence). There are 14 residues in the CDR3.